These 30 T cell receptor beta chains share one sample of origin, sequenced in a study of T cell repertoires in cytomegalovirus infection. These TCRs are of unknown antigen specificity. Each CDR3 protein is one row after TCRdb ran MiXCR on the reads. The sample comprises some 800,000 distinct CDR3 sequences, approximately 32% of which are singletons, and roughly an eighth rests with the top ten. The starting material was cultured CD8+ T cells from PBMCs, obtained from culture after CMV antigen stimulation. Every receptor here comes from a human donor in good health (CMV status not recorded). Some clones in this sample may be carry-over from other donors' samples.

The V and J genes are TRBV4-1 and TRBJ2-5, with 7 nucleotides matching TRBD1. CDR1 MGHRA and CDR2 YSYEKL come from the germline V gene. This CDR3 has 18 amino acids. V trimming: 1 base; J trimming: 1 base; junction bases outside the gene matches: 12. This CDR3 reads CASSQVGGLGSFQETQYF. DNA of the CDR3: TGCGCCAGCAGCCAAGTAGGGGGCTTGGGTTCTTTCCAAGAGACCCAGTACTTC.

The chain employs TRBV27 and TRBJ2-1, with D perhaps matching TRBD1 (6 bases). CDR3 length: 14 residues. CDR1 MNHEY and CDR2 SMNVEV come from the germline V gene (reference sequence). Trimming shortened V by 5 bases and J by 4 bases, and 12 bases separated the two germline ends. The CDR3 coding sequence is TGTGCCAGCAGTCCGTACAGGGTTTACAATGAGCAGTTCTTC. Translating it yields CASSPYRVYNEQFF.

The chain combines TRBV5-6 with TRBJ1-2; TRBD1 might be the D (5 bases). The CDR3 is 16 amino acids. Trimming cost V 5 bases and J 4 bases, with 21 bases left between them. CDR1 SGHDT and CDR2 YYEEEE come from the germline V gene. The CDR3 coding sequence is TGTGCCAGCAGAATCACCGACTTGGGGGTTTCCTATGGCTACACCTTC. Protein: CASRITDLGVSYGYTF. Full variable domain (rest looked up from reference TRBV5-6 and TRBJ1-2): DAGVTQSPTHLIKTRGQQVTLRCSPKSGHDTVSWYQQALGQGPQFIFQYYEEEERQRGNFPDRFSGHQFPNYSSELNVNALLLGDSALYLCASRITDLGVSYGYTFGSGTRLTVV.

This clonotype was counted at least ten times. The J gene is TRBJ1-5, the V gene TRBV12-3 or TRBV12-4; 8 bases map to TRBD1. The CDR3 totals 15 residues. V trimming: 5 bases; J trimming: 5 bases; junction bases outside the gene matches: 8. In DNA form, the CDR3 reads TGTGCCAGCAGTCCGGGAACAGGGGGACATCAGCCCCAGCATTTT. Amino acids: CASSPGTGGHQPQHF.

The V and J genes are TRBV12-3 or TRBV12-4 and TRBJ2-7; D uncertain. The CDR3 spans 13 residues. V gave up 3 bases and J gave up 0 bases, with 6 bases separating them. The CDR3 DNA is TGTGCCAGCAGTTTTGCCACCTCCTACGAGCAGTACTTC. Translated: CASSFATSYEQYF.

This sequence joins TRBV6-1 and TRBJ1-2; 7 bases are shared with TRBD1. There are 16 residues in the CDR3. Germline CDR1 reads MNHNS; CDR2 reads SASEGT. V was clipped by 7 bases and J by 7 bases; unmatched bases: 18. CDR3 loop: CASTRGDSQIGIGYTF. The CDR3 coding sequence is TGTGCCAGCACGCGGGGGGACAGCCAAATAGGAATTGGCTACACCTTC.

The chain has TRBV7-9 and TRBJ2-2; D remains ambiguous. The CDR3 extends over 14 amino acids. The V and J ends lost 3 bases and 2 bases respectively, with 7 bases between them. Germline lookup yields CDR1 SEHNR and CDR2 FQNEAQ (reference sequence). The CDR3 nucleotides are TGTGCCAGCAGCTTGGCCAGCAACACCGGGGAGCTGTTTTTT. This encodes CASSLASNTGELFF.

The V and J genes are TRBV5-8 and TRBJ2-4; D is perhaps TRBD1 (6 bases). V gave up 4 bases and J gave up 8 bases, with 19 bases separating them. There are 15 residues in the CDR3. Germline V lookup: CDR1 SGHTS, CDR2 YDEGEE. As DNA, the CDR3 is TGTGCCAGCAGCCCGCGGACAGTCTGGGGAGACATTCAGTACTTC. Translating it yields CASSPRTVWGDIQYF.

This clonotype was picked up a small number of times. This sequence joins TRBV12-3 or TRBV12-4 and TRBJ2-1; D gene unclear. The CDR3 consists of 14 residues. The germline V and J ends were trimmed by 5 bases and 9 bases, with 17 bases remaining between them. CDR3 loop: CASSRLKTRSEQFF. The CDR3 nucleotides are TGTGCCAGCAGTCGTCTCAAGACACGTTCTGAGCAGTTCTTC.

This clonotype was seen at least ten times. V usage is TRBV7-2 and J usage is TRBJ2-6, with D perhaps matching TRBD1 or TRBD2 (5 bases each). V was clipped by 2 bases and J by 0 bases, with 11 bases between them. The CDR3 is 17 amino acids. CDR1 is SGHTA and CDR2 is FQGNSA in the germline V gene. DNA of the CDR3: TGTGCCAGCAGCTTAAGGGACGCCAGCTCTGGGGCCAACGTCCTGACTTTC. Translation: CASSLRDASSGANVLTF.

This chain uses TRBV6-8 with TRBJ2-1; D might be TRBD1 or TRBD2, each matching 6 bases. The CDR3 runs 16 residues. V was pared by 1 base and J by 6 bases, with 16 bases between. The V gene's germline CDR1 is MNHGY and CDR2 SAAAGT. In DNA, the CDR3 is TGTGCCAGCAGTTACTTTCCCGGGGGCACTTGCAATGAGCAGTTCTTC. Translated, it gives CASSYFPGGTCNEQFF.

This clonotype was found a few times. DNA of the CDR3: TGTGCCAGCAGGGGGGTGTGGAATTCACCCCTCCACTTT. It is translated as CASRGVWNSPLHF. The rearrangement links TRBV6-5 to TRBJ1-6, with D possibly matching TRBD1 (5 bases). The CDR3 has 13 residues. CDR1 and CDR2 (germline): MNHEY, SVGAGI. V lost 6 bases and J 7 bases, leaving 10 bases between the germline ends.

The chain recombines TRBV19 with TRBJ1-5; no clear D gene. Trimming took off 4 bases at V and 0 bases at J, with 16 bases between the two ends. The CDR3 is 17 residues long. CDR1 LNHDA and CDR2 SQIVND come from the germline V gene (reference sequence). The CDR3 sequence: CASSTASEGDSNQPQHF. CDR3 nucleotide sequence: TGTGCCAGTAGTACCGCCAGTGAAGGCGATAGCAATCAGCCCCAGCATTTT.

The chain carries TRBV7-6 and TRBJ1-1; TRBD1 agrees at 7 bases. The CDR3 is 15 amino acids. Looked up from germline, CDR1 is SGHVS and CDR2 is FNYEAQ. V trimming: 4 bases; J trimming: 0 bases; junction bases outside the gene matches: 5. The CDR3 loop is CASSSSGGLNTEAFF. The CDR3 DNA follows: TGTGCCAGCAGCTCCTCAGGGGGGTTGAACACTGAAGCTTTCTTT.

This clonotype was counted between two and nine times. V is TRBV7-9 and J is TRBJ1-2, with D unresolved. The CDR3 covers 15 residues. V was trimmed by 1 base and J by 3 bases, leaving 12 bases between them. Germline V lookup: CDR1 SEHNR, CDR2 FQNEAQ (reference sequence). CDR3 nucleotide sequence: TGTGCCAGCAGCTTAGTATCCGGCAGAGACTATGGCTACACCTTC. Translating it yields CASSLVSGRDYGYTF.

Concerning this clonotype itself: Its ends do not fully match the called genes, so a read error is possible. This chain uses TRBV7-8 with TRBJ2-1; D unresolved. The CDR3 extends over 13 amino acids. Germline loops: CDR1 SGHVS, CDR2 FQNEAQ. Written as DNA, the CDR3 is TGTACCAGCAGCTTAGGCAGAAGCAATAAGCAGTTCTTC. Translation: CTSSLGRSNKQFF. The full variable domain, with the rest looked up from reference TRBV7-8 and TRBJ2-1, is GAGVSQSPRYKVAKRGQDVALRCDPISGHVSLFWYQQALGQGPEFLTYFQNEAQLDKSGLPSDRFFAERPEGSVSTLKIQRTQQEDSAVYLCTSSLGRSNKQFFGPGTRLTVL.

This clonotype has a count of ten or more. The V and J genes are TRBV7-6 and TRBJ2-7, with D possibly TRBD2 on 6 matching bases. The CDR3 sequence is 12 residues long. Germline values: CDR1 SGHVS, CDR2 FNYEAQ. The V and J ends lost 1 base and 5 bases respectively, with 6 bases between them. Here the CDR3 reads CASSLGGDEQYV. In DNA, the CDR3 is TGTGCCAGCAGCTTAGGGGGGGACGAGCAGTACGTC.

This clonotype was recorded at least ten times. This sequence joins TRBV7-6 and TRBJ1-2; D is unclear. Germline V gene lookup returns CDR1 SGHVS and CDR2 FNYEAQ. The CDR3 has 14 residues. Trimming removed 1 base from V and 4 bases from J, with 10 bases in between. CDR3 sequence (DNA): TGTGCCAGCAGCTTAGAACCAGCCTCCTATGGCTACACCTTC. Protein: CASSLEPASYGYTF.

This clonotype was found a few times. This chain connects TRBV7-8 to TRBJ2-7, with 9 bases matching TRBD1. The CDR3 contains 16 residues. Germline lookup yields CDR1 SGHVS and CDR2 FQNEAQ. The ends lost 4 bases at V and 5 bases at J; junction bases unmatched: 12. The CDR3 sequence: CASSSPPDRGVHEQYF. In DNA, the CDR3 is TGTGCCAGCAGCTCACCGCCGGACAGGGGAGTCCACGAGCAGTACTTC.

The chain is built from TRBV2 and TRBJ1-3; no firm D call. The germline V and J ends were trimmed by 2 bases and 0 bases, with 17 bases remaining between them. Germline lookup yields CDR1 SNHLY and CDR2 FYNNEI. The CDR3 totals 18 residues. The DNA for the CDR3 is TGTGCCAGCAGTGAAAAAGGGAAACGACCTATCTCTGGAAACACCATATATTTT. Translating gives CASSEKGKRPISGNTIYF.

In its sample, this clonotype was seen many times. The rearrangement links TRBV7-2 to TRBJ2-1; no clear D gene. V lost 7 bases, J lost 5 bases, and 15 bases lay in between. Germline CDR1 is SGHTA and CDR2 is FQGNSA. The CDR3 sequence is 14 residues long. The CDR3: CASTSPSRNNEQFF. The CDR3 DNA sequence: TGTGCCAGCACCTCCCCGTCTCGAAACAATGAGCAGTTCTTC.

V usage is TRBV4-1 and J usage is TRBJ2-1; 10 nucleotides align to TRBD2. Germline-derived CDR1 and CDR2 are MGHRA and YSYEKL. CDR3 size: 16 residues. V lost 3 bases to trimming and J lost 9 bases; unmatched junction nucleotides: 11. DNA for the CDR3: TGCGCCAGCAGCCACCCGGGCAGCGGGGGGGCGTCTGAGCAGTTCTTC. Protein product: CASSHPGSGGASEQFF.

The rearrangement joins TRBV4-3 to TRBJ1-1; unclear D gene. The CDR3 is 17 amino acids. V was shortened by 4 bases and J by 2 bases, with 20 bases between the two germline ends. Germline-derived CDR1 and CDR2 are LGHNA and YSLEER. The DNA for the CDR3 is TGCGCCAGCAGCCTCGGCCGGACGGGTTCGCGAAACACTGAAGCTTTCTTT. Protein: CASSLGRTGSRNTEAFF.

The rearrangement links TRBV7-9 to TRBJ1-2; D unclear. Germline V CDR1 and CDR2: SEHNR, FQNEAQ (reference sequence). The CDR3 is 16 amino acids. V lost 4 bases to trimming and J lost 4 bases, with 19 bases between them. The CDR3 sequence is CASSSPRPGTGYGYTF. In DNA form, the CDR3 reads TGTGCCAGCAGCTCCCCTAGGCCGGGTACTGGCTATGGCTACACCTTC. The whole variable domain, filled in from reference TRBV7-9 and TRBJ1-2, reads DTGVSQNPRHKITKRGQNVTFRCDPISEHNRLYWYRQTLGQGPEFLTYFQNEAQLEKSRLLSDRFSAERPKGSFSTLEIQRTEQGDSAMYLCASSSPRPGTGYGYTFGSGTRLTVV.

Comments on this clonotype: Compared with germline, one end of the junction differs, possibly owing to a read error. The V gene is TRBV12-5, the J gene TRBJ2-3; D remains ambiguous. The CDR3 is made up of 11 amino acids. Germline CDR1 LGHNT, CDR2 FRNRAP. CDR3 loop: CASGLADTQYF. The CDR3 coding sequence is TGTGCTAGTGGCTTGGCAGATACGCAGTATTTT.

This clonotype has more than one count but fewer than ten. The chain is built from TRBV7-6 and TRBJ2-1; D possibly corresponds to TRBD1 (5 bases). Germline assignment: CDR1 SGHVS and CDR2 FNYEAQ. The CDR3 totals 14 residues. V lost 5 bases and J lost 1, with 9 bases in between. For the CDR3, the DNA is TGTGCCAGCAGCGGCGACAGTTCCTACAATGAGCAGTTCTTC. Amino acids: CASSGDSSYNEQFF.

The J gene is TRBJ1-5, the V gene TRBV7-9; 7 nucleotides align to TRBD1. The germline CDR1 and CDR2 sequences are SEHNR and FQNEAQ (reference sequence). With V trimmed by 2 bases and J by 4 bases, 5 bases remained unmatched. This CDR3 is built from 15 residues. Here the CDR3 reads CASSLPGQNNQPQHF. In DNA form, the CDR3 reads TGTGCCAGCAGCTTACCGGGACAGAATAATCAGCCCCAGCATTTT.

The gene calls are TRBV6-6 and TRBJ1-5; D is uncertain. V shed 7 bases and J shed 0 bases, with 13 bases lying between them. The CDR3 is 15 residues long. Germline CDR1 MNHNY, CDR2 SVGAGI (reference sequence). CDR3 nucleotide sequence: TGTGCCAGCACCCTCGGACTGAGTAGCAATCAGCCCCAGCATTTT. Encoded protein: CASTLGLSSNQPQHF.

The chain links TRBV7-3 to TRBJ2-1; 7 bases match TRBD2. V shed 4 bases, J shed 3 bases, and the junction held 6 bases outside the gene matches. Per the germline V gene, CDR1 is SGHTA and CDR2 is FQGTGA. The CDR3 length is 15 residues. The CDR3 DNA follows: TGTGCCAGCAGCTCGGTCGCGGGGGACTACAATGAGCAGTTCTTC. Translating it yields CASSSVAGDYNEQFF.

V is TRBV7-9 and J is TRBJ1-4; D call uncertain. Trimming pared 6 bases from V and 4 bases from J, leaving 21 bases between. The CDR3 extends over 17 amino acids. CDR1 and CDR2 from the germline V gene are SEHNR and FQNEAQ (reference sequence). In nucleotides, the CDR3 is TGTGCCAGCAGTGATACAGATAGGGCCAGCTATAATGAAAAACTGTTTTTT. Translating gives CASSDTDRASYNEKLFF.